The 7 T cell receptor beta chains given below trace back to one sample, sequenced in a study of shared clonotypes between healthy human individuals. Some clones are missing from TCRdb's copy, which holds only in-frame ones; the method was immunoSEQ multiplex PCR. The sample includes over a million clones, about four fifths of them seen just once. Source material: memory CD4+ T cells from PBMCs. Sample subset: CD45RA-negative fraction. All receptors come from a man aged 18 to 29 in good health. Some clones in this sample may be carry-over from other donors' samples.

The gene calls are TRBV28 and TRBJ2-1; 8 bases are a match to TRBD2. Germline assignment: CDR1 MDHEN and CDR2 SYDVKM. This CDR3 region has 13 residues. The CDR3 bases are TGTGCGATCAGGGCGGGGGGTTACAATGAGCAGTTCTTC. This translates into CAIRAGGYNEQFF. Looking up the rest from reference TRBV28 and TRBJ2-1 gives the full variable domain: DVKVTQSSRYLVKRTGEKVFLECVQDMDHENMFWYRQDPGLGLRLIYFSYDVKMKEKGDIPEGYSVSREKKERFSLILESASTNQTSMYLCAIRAGGYNEQFFGPGTRLTVL.

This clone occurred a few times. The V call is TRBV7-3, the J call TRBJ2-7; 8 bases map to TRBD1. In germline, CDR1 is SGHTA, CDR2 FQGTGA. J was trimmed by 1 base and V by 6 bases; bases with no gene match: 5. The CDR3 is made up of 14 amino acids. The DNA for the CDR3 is TGTGCCAGCAGTCGGGACAGGACATCCTACGAGCAGTACTTC. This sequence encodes CASSRDRTSYEQYF.

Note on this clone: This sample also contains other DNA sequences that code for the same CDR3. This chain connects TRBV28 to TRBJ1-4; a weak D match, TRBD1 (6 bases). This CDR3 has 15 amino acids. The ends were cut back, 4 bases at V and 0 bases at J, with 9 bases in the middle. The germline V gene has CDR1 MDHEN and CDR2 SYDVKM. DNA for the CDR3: TGTGCCAGCAGTTCGGCAGGGGCAACTAATGAAAAACTGTTTTTT. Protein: CASSSAGATNEKLFF.

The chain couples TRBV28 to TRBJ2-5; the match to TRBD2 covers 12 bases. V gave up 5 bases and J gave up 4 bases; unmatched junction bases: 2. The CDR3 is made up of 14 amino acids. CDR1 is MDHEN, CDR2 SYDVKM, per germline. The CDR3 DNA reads TGTGCCAGCAGTAGACTAGCGGGAGTAGAGACCCAGTACTTC. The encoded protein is CASSRLAGVETQYF.

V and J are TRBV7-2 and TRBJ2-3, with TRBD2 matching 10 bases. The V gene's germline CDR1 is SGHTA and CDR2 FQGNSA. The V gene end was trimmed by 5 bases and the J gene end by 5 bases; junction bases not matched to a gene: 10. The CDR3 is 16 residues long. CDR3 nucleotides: TGTGCCAGCAGCCGGGCTAGCGGGAGTGGAGTAGATACGCAGTATTTT. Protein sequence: CASSRASGSGVDTQYF. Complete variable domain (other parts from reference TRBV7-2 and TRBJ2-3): GAGVSQSPSNKVTEKGKDVELRCDPISGHTALYWYRQSLGQGLEFLIYFQGNSAPDKSGLPSDRFSAERTGGSVSTLTIQRTQQEDSAVYLCASSRASGSGVDTQYFGPGTRLTVL.

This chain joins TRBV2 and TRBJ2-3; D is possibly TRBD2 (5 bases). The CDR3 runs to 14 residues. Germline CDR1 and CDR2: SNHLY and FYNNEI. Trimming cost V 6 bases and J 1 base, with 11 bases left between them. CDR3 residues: CASRELRGTDTQYF. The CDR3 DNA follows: TGTGCCAGCAGAGAATTGAGGGGCACAGATACGCAGTATTTT.

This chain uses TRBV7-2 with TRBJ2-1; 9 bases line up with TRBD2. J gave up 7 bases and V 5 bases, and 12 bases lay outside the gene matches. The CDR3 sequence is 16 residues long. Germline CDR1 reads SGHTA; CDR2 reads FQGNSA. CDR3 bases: TGTGCCAGCAGCCCAGTTCAGCGGGAGGTTGTGAATGAGCAGTTCTTC. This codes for CASSPVQREVVNEQFF.